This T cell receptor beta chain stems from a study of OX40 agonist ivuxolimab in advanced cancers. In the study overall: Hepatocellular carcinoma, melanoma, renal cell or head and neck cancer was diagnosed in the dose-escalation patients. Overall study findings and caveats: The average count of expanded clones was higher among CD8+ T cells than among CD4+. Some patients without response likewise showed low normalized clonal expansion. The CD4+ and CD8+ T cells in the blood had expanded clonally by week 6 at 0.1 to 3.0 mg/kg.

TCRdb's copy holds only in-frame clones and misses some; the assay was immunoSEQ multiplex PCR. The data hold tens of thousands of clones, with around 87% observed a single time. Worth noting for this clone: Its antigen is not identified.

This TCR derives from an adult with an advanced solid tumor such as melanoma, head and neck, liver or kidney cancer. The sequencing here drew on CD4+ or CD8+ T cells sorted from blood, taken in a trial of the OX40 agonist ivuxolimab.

CDR3 amino acids: CASSQGPGGQYEQYF. CDR3 nucleotide sequence: TGCGCCAGCAGCCAAGGTCCGGGAGGGCAATACGAGCAGTACTTC. This rearrangement joins TRBV4-1 to TRBJ2-7, with 8 bases matching TRBD2. Germline V lookup: CDR1 MGHRA, CDR2 YSYEKL. Trimming at V came to 1 base and at J to 4 bases, leaving 6 bases not matched to a gene. The CDR3 totals 15 residues.